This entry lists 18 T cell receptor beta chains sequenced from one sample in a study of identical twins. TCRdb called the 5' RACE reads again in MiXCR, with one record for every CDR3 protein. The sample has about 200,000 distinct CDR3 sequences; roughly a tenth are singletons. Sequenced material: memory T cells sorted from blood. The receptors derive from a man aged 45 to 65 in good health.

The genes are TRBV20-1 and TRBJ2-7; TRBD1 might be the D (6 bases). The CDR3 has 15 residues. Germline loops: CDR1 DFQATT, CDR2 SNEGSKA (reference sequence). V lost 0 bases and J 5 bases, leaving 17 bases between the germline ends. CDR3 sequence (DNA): TGCAGTGCTAGAGATCTGAACAGGGTAGGAGACGAGCAGTACTTC. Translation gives CSARDLNRVGDEQYF.

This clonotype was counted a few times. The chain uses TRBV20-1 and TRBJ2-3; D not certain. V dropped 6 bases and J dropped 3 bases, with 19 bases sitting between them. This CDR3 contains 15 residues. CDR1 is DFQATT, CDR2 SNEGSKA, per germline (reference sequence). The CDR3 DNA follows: TGCAGTGCCATGGAAAGGGTGGCTGATACAGATACGCAGTATTTT. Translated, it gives CSAMERVADTDTQYF.

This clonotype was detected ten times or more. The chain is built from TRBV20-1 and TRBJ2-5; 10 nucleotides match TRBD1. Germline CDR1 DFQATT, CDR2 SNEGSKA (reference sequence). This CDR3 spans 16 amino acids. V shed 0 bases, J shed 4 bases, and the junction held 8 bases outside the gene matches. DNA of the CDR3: TGCAGTGCTAGAGACGCCCGGGACAGGGGAGGAGAGACCCAGTACTTC. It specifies CSARDARDRGGETQYF.

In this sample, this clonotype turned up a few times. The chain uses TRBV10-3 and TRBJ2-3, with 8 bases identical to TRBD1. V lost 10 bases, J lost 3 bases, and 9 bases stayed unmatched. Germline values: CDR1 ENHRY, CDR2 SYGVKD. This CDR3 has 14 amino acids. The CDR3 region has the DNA TGTGCCACGACAGGGGCTATGTTGACAGATACGCAGTATTTT. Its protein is CATTGAMLTDTQYF.

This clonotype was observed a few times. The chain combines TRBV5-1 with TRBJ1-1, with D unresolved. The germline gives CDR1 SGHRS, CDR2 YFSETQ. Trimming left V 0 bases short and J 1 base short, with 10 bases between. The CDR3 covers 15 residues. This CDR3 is CASSLAGQSNTEAFF. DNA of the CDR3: TGCGCCAGCAGCTTGGCGGGTCAGTCGAACACTGAAGCTTTCTTT.

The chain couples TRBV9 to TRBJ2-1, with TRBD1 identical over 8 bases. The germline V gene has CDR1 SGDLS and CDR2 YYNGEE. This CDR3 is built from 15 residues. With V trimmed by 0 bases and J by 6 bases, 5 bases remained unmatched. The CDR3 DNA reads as TGTGCCAGCAGCGTAGGACAGGGGAAGATCAATGAGCAGTTCTTC. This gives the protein CASSVGQGKINEQFF.

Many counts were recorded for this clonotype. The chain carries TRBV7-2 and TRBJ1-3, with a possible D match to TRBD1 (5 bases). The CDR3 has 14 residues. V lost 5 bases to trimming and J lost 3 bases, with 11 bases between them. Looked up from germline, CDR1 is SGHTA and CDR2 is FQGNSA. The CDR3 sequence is CASSATVVGNTIYF. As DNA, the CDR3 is TGTGCCAGCAGCGCGACAGTGGTTGGAAACACCATATATTTT.

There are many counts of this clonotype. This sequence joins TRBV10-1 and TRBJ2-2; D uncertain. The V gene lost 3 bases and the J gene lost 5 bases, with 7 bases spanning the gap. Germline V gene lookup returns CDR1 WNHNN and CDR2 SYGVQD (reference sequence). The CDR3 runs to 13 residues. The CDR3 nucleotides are TGCGCCAGCAGTGAAGGGCCGACCGGGGAGCTGTTTTTT. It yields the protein CASSEGPTGELFF.

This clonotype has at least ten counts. The CDR3 region has the DNA TGCAGCGTTGCAGCGACTACCTCCTACAATGAGCAGTTCTTC. It yields the protein CSVAATTSYNEQFF. The rearrangement links TRBV29-1 to TRBJ2-1, with D perhaps matching TRBD2 (5 bases). Germline loops: CDR1 SQVTM, CDR2 ANQGSEA. V lost 4 bases and J 0 bases, leaving 10 bases between the germline ends. The CDR3 is 14 residues long.

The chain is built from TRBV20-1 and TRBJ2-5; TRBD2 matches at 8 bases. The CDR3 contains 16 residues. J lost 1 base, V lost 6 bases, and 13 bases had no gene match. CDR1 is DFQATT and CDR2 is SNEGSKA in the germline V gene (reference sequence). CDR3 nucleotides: TGCAGTGCCATCCCAGTTGGCGGGAGGCCCCAAGAGACCCAGTACTTC. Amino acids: CSAIPVGGRPQETQYF.

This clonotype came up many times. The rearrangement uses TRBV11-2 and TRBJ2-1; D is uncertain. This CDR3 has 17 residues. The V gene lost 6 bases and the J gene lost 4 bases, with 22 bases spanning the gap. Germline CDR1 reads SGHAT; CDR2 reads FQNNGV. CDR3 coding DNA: TGTGCCAGCAGTCCCGGCGGCGGTCTAGACCTTTACAATGAGCAGTTCTTC. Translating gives CASSPGGGLDLYNEQFF.

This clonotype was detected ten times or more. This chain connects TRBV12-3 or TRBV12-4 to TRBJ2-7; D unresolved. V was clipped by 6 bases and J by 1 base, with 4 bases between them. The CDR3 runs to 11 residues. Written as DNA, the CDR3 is TGTGCCAGCAGGAATTCCTACGAGCAGTACTTC. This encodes CASRNSYEQYF.

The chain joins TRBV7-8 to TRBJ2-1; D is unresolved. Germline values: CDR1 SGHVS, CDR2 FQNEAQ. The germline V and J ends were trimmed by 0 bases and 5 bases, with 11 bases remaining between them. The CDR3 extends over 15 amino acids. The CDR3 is CASSLARLIHNEQFF. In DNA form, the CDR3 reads TGTGCCAGCAGCTTAGCGCGGTTGATCCACAATGAGCAGTTCTTC. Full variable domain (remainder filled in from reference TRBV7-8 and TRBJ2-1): GAGVSQSPRYKVAKRGQDVALRCDPISGHVSLFWYQQALGQGPEFLTYFQNEAQLDKSGLPSDRFFAERPEGSVSTLKIQRTQQEDSAVYLCASSLARLIHNEQFFGPGTRLTVL.

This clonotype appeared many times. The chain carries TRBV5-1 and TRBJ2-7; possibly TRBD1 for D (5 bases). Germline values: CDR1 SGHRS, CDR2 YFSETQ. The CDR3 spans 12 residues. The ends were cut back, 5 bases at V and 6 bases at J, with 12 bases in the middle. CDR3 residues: CASSYGQSEQYF. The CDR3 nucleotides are TGCGCCAGCAGTTACGGACAAAGCGAGCAGTACTTC.

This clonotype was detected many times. CDR3 sequence: CASRGGTTYEQYF. The CDR3 coding sequence is TGTGCCAGCAGAGGGGGAACGACCTACGAGCAGTACTTC. The chain links TRBV12-3 or TRBV12-4 to TRBJ2-7; possibly TRBD1 for D (6 bases). Trimming removed 6 bases from V and 2 bases from J, with 11 bases in between. The CDR3 is 13 residues long.

The CDR3 reads CASSEGAGHSPLHF. The CDR3 bases are TGTGCCAGCAGTGAAGGCGCCGGTCATTCACCCCTCCACTTT. The chain combines TRBV25-1 with TRBJ1-6; the D is unclear. The germline gives CDR1 MGHDK, CDR2 SYGVNS. V was trimmed by 2 bases and J by 8 bases, leaving 10 bases between them. The CDR3 is 14 residues long.

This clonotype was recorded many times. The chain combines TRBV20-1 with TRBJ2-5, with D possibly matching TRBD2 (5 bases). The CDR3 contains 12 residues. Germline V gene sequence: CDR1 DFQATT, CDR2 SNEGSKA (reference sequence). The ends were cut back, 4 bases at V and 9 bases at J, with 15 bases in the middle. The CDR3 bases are TGCAGTGCTAAGCAGGAGCCAGCGGCCCAGTACTTC. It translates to CSAKQEPAAQYF.

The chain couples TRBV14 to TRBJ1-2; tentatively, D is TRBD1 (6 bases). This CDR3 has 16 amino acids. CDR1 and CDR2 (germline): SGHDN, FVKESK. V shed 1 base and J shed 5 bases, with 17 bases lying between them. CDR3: CASSQGGGRGFYGYTF. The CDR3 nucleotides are TGTGCCAGCAGCCAAGGTGGCGGCAGGGGATTTTATGGCTACACCTTC.